These 20 T cell receptor beta chains share one sample of origin, sequenced in a study of cytomegalovirus exposure and HLA in healthy donors. This table comes from immunoSEQ multiplex PCR, and its TCRdb copy is limited to in-frame clones, with some not included. The sample has about 60,000 clones, about 96% seen once. Sequencing used PBMCs. The origin of the receptors is a man between 18 and 29 years old in good health and CMV-seronegative.

In regard to this clone: Its ends do not fully match the called genes, so a read error is possible. The chain recombines TRBV6-6 with TRBJ1-1; D is uncertain. Germline V gives CDR1 MNHNY, CDR2 SVGAGI (reference sequence). CDR3 size: 15 residues. The CDR3 region has the DNA TGTGCCAGCATCCCGGGGATTGCCGGGCTTTACTGGTTTGTCTTT. This sequence encodes CASIPGIAGLYWFVF.

The chain uses TRBV14 and TRBJ2-1; D uncertain. CDR3 length equals 14 residues. Deletions cut 2 bases from V and 4 bases from J, with 9 bases between. The V gene's germline CDR1 is SGHDN and CDR2 FVKESK. As DNA, the CDR3 is TGTGCCAGCAGCCAACCACATAAATACAATGAGCAGTTCTTC. Protein sequence: CASSQPHKYNEQFF.

The chain employs TRBV28 and TRBJ2-1; 9 bases are a match to TRBD2. Germline-derived CDR1 and CDR2 are MDHEN and SYDVKM. The V and J ends lost 3 bases and 9 bases, in that order; junction bases with no gene match: 12. The CDR3 runs 16 residues. The DNA for the CDR3 is TGTGCCAGCAGTTTGTCATTGCGGGAGGGCCAGGGTGAGCAGTTCTTC. Protein sequence: CASSLSLREGQGEQFF.

The chain combines TRBV5-6 with TRBJ2-5; 13 bases map to TRBD2. V shed 3 bases, J shed 5 bases, and the junction held 7 bases outside the gene matches. The CDR3 runs 16 residues. Germline CDR1 reads SGHDT; CDR2 reads YYEEEE. The CDR3 protein is CASSSGTSGKTETQYF. The CDR3 nucleotides read TGTGCCAGCAGCTCGGGGACTAGCGGGAAGACGGAGACCCAGTACTTC. The whole variable domain, filled in from reference TRBV5-6 and TRBJ2-5, reads DAGVTQSPTHLIKTRGQQVTLRCSPKSGHDTVSWYQQALGQGPQFIFQYYEEEERQRGNFPDRFSGHQFPNYSSELNVNALLLGDSALYLCASSSGTSGKTETQYFGPGTRLLVL.

The chain combines TRBV9 with TRBJ2-1; 8 bases align to TRBD2. Trimming at V came to 2 bases and at J to 4 bases, leaving 8 bases not matched to a gene. There are 16 residues in the CDR3. CDR1 is SGDLS and CDR2 is YYNGEE in the germline V gene. CDR3 in amino acids: CASSVVAGRGYNEQFF. In nucleotides, the CDR3 is TGTGCCAGCAGCGTCGTAGCGGGGAGGGGATACAATGAGCAGTTCTTC.

The V gene is TRBV6-1, the J gene TRBJ2-7; weak D call: TRBD1 (5 bases). Germline V lookup: CDR1 MNHNS, CDR2 SASEGT. The length of the CDR3 is 12 residues. The V gene lost 6 bases and the J gene lost 5 bases, with 11 bases spanning the gap. CDR3 protein: CASRDTVDEQYF. The CDR3 DNA reads TGTGCCAGCAGGGACACCGTTGACGAGCAGTACTTC.

The chain joins TRBV19 to TRBJ2-1; 10 bases agree with TRBD1. The germline gives CDR1 LNHDA, CDR2 SQIVND (reference sequence). V was pared by 6 bases and J by 8 bases, with 10 bases of the junction left unmatched. The CDR3 is 15 residues long. The CDR3 sequence: CASRDRDRGGHEQFF. The CDR3 region has the DNA TGTGCCAGTAGGGACCGGGACAGGGGAGGGCATGAGCAGTTCTTC.

The chain employs TRBV6-5 and TRBJ1-1, with D perhaps TRBD1 (6 bases). The CDR3 loop spans 15 amino acids. Deletions cut 7 bases from V and 1 base from J, with 16 bases between. Looked up from germline, CDR1 is MNHEY and CDR2 is SVGAGI. CDR3 loop: CASTSVRGENTEAFF. In DNA form, the CDR3 reads TGTGCCAGCACCTCTGTCAGGGGAGAGAACACTGAAGCTTTCTTT.

Here the CDR3 DNA reads TGTGCCAGTAGTGGCCAAAGGGGGCATAGCACAGATACGCAGTATTTT. Translated: CASSGQRGHSTDTQYF. The gene calls are TRBV19 and TRBJ2-3; 7 bases agree with TRBD1. Looked up from germline, CDR1 is LNHDA and CDR2 is SQIVND (reference sequence). CDR3 length: 16 residues. Losses at the gene ends were 5 bases for V and 0 bases for J; bases not matched to a gene: 8.

V usage is TRBV19 and J usage is TRBJ2-7; TRBD1 agrees at 7 bases. Germline trimming cut 6 bases from V and 2 bases from J; bases unmatched to any gene: 10. Looked up from germline, CDR1 is LNHDA and CDR2 is SQIVND (reference sequence). The CDR3 runs to 15 residues. CDR3 sequence (DNA): TGTGCCAGTAGCTTCGGGGTGACAGGGCCCTACGAGCAGTACTTC. Protein sequence: CASSFGVTGPYEQYF.

The genes are TRBV7-2 and TRBJ2-3, with TRBD2 matching over 8 bases. CDR1 is SGHTA and CDR2 is FQGNSA in the germline V gene. The CDR3 is made up of 16 amino acids. V lost 1 base, J lost 4 bases, and 7 bases stayed unmatched. The CDR3 is CASSLGPGRAPDTQYF. The CDR3, as DNA: TGTGCCAGCAGCTTAGGCCCCGGGAGGGCCCCAGATACGCAGTATTTT.

This chain links TRBV14 with TRBJ2-5; 7 bases are shared with TRBD2. The junction had 9 bases not matched to a gene; V was cut back by 4 bases and J by 4 bases. The germline CDR1 and CDR2 sequences are SGHDN and FVKESK. This CDR3 contains 15 residues. Here the CDR3 reads CASSPLGGSAETQYF. The CDR3 DNA sequence: TGTGCCAGCAGCCCGTTGGGCGGGAGTGCAGAGACCCAGTACTTC.

The chain joins TRBV7-9 to TRBJ2-7, with 9 bases lining up with TRBD1. Germline CDR1 SEHNR, CDR2 FQNEAQ (reference sequence). V was clipped by 5 bases and J by 6 bases; unmatched bases: 17. This CDR3 spans 17 amino acids. CDR3: CASSTSFGTGSVGEQYF. DNA for the CDR3: TGTGCCAGCAGCACCAGTTTTGGGACAGGGTCCGTCGGCGAGCAGTACTTC.

The chain joins TRBV4-3 to TRBJ1-3, with TRBD1 matching over 7 bases. This CDR3 has 18 amino acids. From germline, CDR1 is LGHNA and CDR2 YSLEER. The trim removed 1 base at V and 4 bases at J, leaving 13 bases unmatched. In DNA form, the CDR3 reads TGCGCCAGCAGCCAAGTATTGGCCGCGACAGGGACAGGAAACACCATATATTTT. This gives the protein CASSQVLAATGTGNTIYF.

This chain connects TRBV6-1 to TRBJ2-3; 12 nucleotides match TRBD2. V shed 7 bases and J 4 bases; nucleotides not matched to a gene: 6. The germline CDR1 and CDR2 sequences are MNHNS and SASEGT. This CDR3 has 15 amino acids. As DNA, the CDR3 is TGTGCCAGCACCATGACTAGCGGGAGAGCAGATACGCAGTATTTT. It codes for CASTMTSGRADTQYF.

This clone showed up just once. The V and J genes are TRBV4-1 and TRBJ1-1; D is unresolved. Trimming left V 1 base short and J 10 bases short, with 7 bases between. Germline CDR1 is MGHRA and CDR2 is YSYEKL. This CDR3 has 11 amino acids. CDR3 DNA: TGCGCCAGCAGCCAAGGTATGGCAGCTTTCTTT. Translation: CASSQGMAAFF.

This chain joins TRBV28 and TRBJ2-3; TRBD2 agrees at 11 bases. This CDR3 spans 17 amino acids. V lost 4 bases, J lost 5 bases, and 11 bases stayed unmatched. The germline V gene has CDR1 MDHEN and CDR2 SYDVKM. CDR3 sequence (DNA): TGTGCCAGCAGTTGGGGAATTGAGCTAGCGGGAGGAGATACGCAGTATTTT. This translates into CASSWGIELAGGDTQYF.

The CDR3 coding sequence is TGCGCCAGCAGCTTGGGGCAGGGCGCTGAAGCTTTCTTT. Its translation is CASSLGQGAEAFF. The rearrangement links TRBV5-1 to TRBJ1-1; maybe TRBD1 (5 bases). Trimming removed 0 bases from V and 6 bases from J, with 9 bases in between. CDR3 size: 13 residues. Germline V gives CDR1 SGHRS, CDR2 YFSETQ.

This chain links TRBV7-2 with TRBJ2-7, with TRBD1 matching over 7 bases. The CDR3 is made up of 16 amino acids. The V gene end was trimmed by 5 bases and the J gene end by 4 bases; junction bases not matched to a gene: 14. The germline V gene has CDR1 SGHTA and CDR2 FQGNSA. The CDR3 coding sequence is TGTGCCAGCAGCCCAGGGGACAGATTCCTAGGGTACGAGCAGTACTTC. It translates to CASSPGDRFLGYEQYF.

The chain carries TRBV6-5 and TRBJ1-4; D uncertain. Germline V gene data show CDR1 as MNHEY and CDR2 as SVGAGI. The CDR3 length is 12 residues. The V gene lost 5 bases and the J gene lost 11 bases, with 12 bases spanning the gap. DNA for the CDR3: TGTGCCAGCAGTCCCAACGACGGGAAACTGTTTTTT. It specifies CASSPNDGKLFF.